The rows below give T cell receptor beta chains drawn from one sample of a study of blood T cells in healthy people across ages. MiXCR, applied by TCRdb to the 5' RACE reads, yields one record per CDR3 protein. The sample carries 650,000 to 700,000 distinct CDR3 sequences, roughly 30% recorded once. Sequencing input: blood. These receptors originate from a woman older than 75 in good health. The CDR3 runs from the conserved cysteine through the conserved F or W. D genes are given only for firm matches. Clone size is shown for a subset of rows, as once, few, many or a class of expanded clone.

j_call,d_call,clone_size,v_call,cdr3_nt,cdr3_aa
TRBJ2-3,-,many,TRBV5-1,TGCGCCAGCAGAGGGCACAGCACAGATACGCAGTATTTT,CASRGHSTDTQYF
TRBJ2-3,TRBD2,many,TRBV2,TGTGCCAGCAGAATAGCGGGGAGCACAGATACGCAGTATTTT,CASRIAGSTDTQYF
TRBJ2-2,-,-,TRBV11-3,TGTGCCAGCGGCTCGGGACCCACCGGGGAGCTGTTTTTT,CASGSGPTGELFF
TRBJ1-2,-,many,TRBV24-1,TGTGCCACCAGTGAGGGGGACTATAGTGGTGGCTACACCTTC,CATSEGDYSGGYTF
TRBJ2-1,-,many,TRBV6-5,TGTGCCAGCAGTTACTCGATGGGGACTTCCCGGCGTGAGCAGTTCTTC,CASSYSMGTSRREQFF
TRBJ2-1,TRBD2,-,TRBV5-1,TGCGCCAGCAGCCCATCCGGGACTAGCGGGAGGGGTGAGCAGTTCTTC,CASSPSGTSGRGEQFF
TRBJ1-5,-,-,TRBV30,TGTGCCTGGAGTGTACTAGGGCGAAGCAATCAGCCCCAGCATTTT,CAWSVLGRSNQPQHF
TRBJ2-5,TRBD2,many,TRBV7-2,TGTGCCAGCAGCCAACCTACCGTCGGACTAGCGGGGGACCAAGAGACCCAGTACTTC,CASSQPTVGLAGDQETQYF
TRBJ2-7,TRBD1,-,TRBV15,TGTGCCACCAGCAGACCTACCGGGACAGGGTACCACGAGCAGTACTTC,CATSRPTGTGYHEQYF
TRBJ2-2,TRBD1,few,TRBV6-5,TGTGCCAGCAGTTACTCGAGTATCTCTGCAGGGGGCTACACCGGGGAGCTGTTTTTT,CASSYSSISAGGYTGELFF
TRBJ1-2,-,many,TRBV5-1,TGCGCCAGCAGCTTGGACAGGAGGGACTACACCTTC,CASSLDRRDYTF
TRBJ2-1,TRBD1,-,TRBV6-5,TGTGCCAGCAGGCGGACAGGGCGCAATGAGCAGTTCTTC,CASRRTGRNEQFF
TRBJ1-1,-,-,TRBV27,TGTGCCAGCAGTTACTTGAGCGGTAACACTGAAGCTTTCTTT,CASSYLSGNTEAFF
TRBJ1-5,TRBD1,-,TRBV7-9,TGTGCCAGCAGCTCCACAGGGGTTAATCAGCCCCAGCATTTT,CASSSTGVNQPQHF
TRBJ1-1,-,many,TRBV6-1,TGTGCCAGCAGTGAAATACAGGGTTTCACTGAAGCTTTCTTT,CASSEIQGFTEAFF
TRBJ2-5,TRBD1,many,TRBV20-1,TGCAGTGCTGACAGGGGGCAAGGGGAGACCCAGTACTTC,CSADRGQGETQYF
TRBJ2-1,-,many,TRBV5-5,TGTGCCAGCAGCAACTCACCTAAGAATGAGCAGTTCTTC,CASSNSPKNEQFF
TRBJ2-4,TRBD2,-,TRBV20-1,TGCAGTGCTAGTCCCCCGGGACTAGCGTCGCGCATTCAGTACTTC,CSASPPGLASRIQYF
TRBJ1-5,-,-,TRBV5-1,TGCGCCAGCAGCCCGGATGGGGGAACGGGTCAGCCCCAGCATTTT,CASSPDGGTGQPQHF
TRBJ2-7,-,many,TRBV5-1,TGCGCCAGCCGGGGCGAGCAGTACTTC,CASRGEQYF
TRBJ2-5,-,many,TRBV20-1,TGCAGTGCTAGATTACAGGGGAGGAGGGAGACCCAGTACTTC,CSARLQGRRETQYF
TRBJ2-3,TRBD2,many,TRBV7-2,TGTGCCAGCAGCCGGGGGGGCGTTGAGGATACGCAGTATTTT,CASSRGGVEDTQYF
TRBJ2-7,-,few,TRBV7-2,TGTGCCAGCAGCTTGGGCCACACCAGTTACGAGCAGTACTTC,CASSLGHTSYEQYF
TRBJ2-7,-,many,TRBV5-1,TGCGCCAGCAGCTTGGACGGATACTACGAGCAGTACTTC,CASSLDGYYEQYF
TRBJ1-2,-,many,TRBV7-2,TGTGCCAGCAGCTTAAGAAGGCAGAGGACCACAGGAGGTGGCTACACCTTC,CASSLRRQRTTGGGYTF